Here is one T cell receptor (beta chain) with its context. This entry is derived from a study of blood T cell repertoires in COVID-19. Overall study: The origin of the acute and convalescent COVID-19 samples was the United States, Italy and Spain. From T cells, B-cell-depleted T cells, or PBMCs came the material, which was cDNA or gDNA.

Assay used: immunoSEQ multiplex PCR; TCRdb lists only in-frame clones, some missing. Of about 40,000 clones in the sample, over 75% were seen once. The V end lost 0 bases, the J end lost 3 bases, and 8 bases lay between the germline ends. Germline V gives CDR1 PRHDT, CDR2 FYEKMQ (reference sequence). The CDR3 spans 14 residues. This sequence was found in a woman in her 70s with acute or convalescent COVID-19. The gene calls are TRBV13 and TRBJ1-1; TRBD1 is a possible D gene (6 bases). What was sequenced was peripheral blood. CDR3 sequence reads: CASSLGTGYTEAFF. CDR3 in DNA: TGTGCCAGCAGCTTAGGGACAGGCTACACTGAAGCTTTCTTT.